The next 14 T cell receptor beta chains were all read from a single sample in a study of blood T cells in healthy people across ages (dated by TCRdb to 2014 to 2015). Library preparation was by 5' RACE. This sample was sequenced with an Illumina HiSeq 2500. A second PCR of about 6 to 12 cycles was run with a J-beta primer mix and a sample-barcoded 5' primer. The raw public data were reprocessed by TCRdb itself: fastp quality trimming at Q25, MiXCR clonotype calling, in-frame beta chains only. Every distinct CDR3 protein forms one entry, paired with its most common genes and DNA. For this sample the table gives just under 750,000 distinct CDR3 sequences, of which around a fifth were detected only once. About 20% of the sample is taken by the ten largest. The sequenced sample was blood. The receptors come from a man between 65 and 85 years old in good health.

This clonotype came up many times. The chain is built from TRBV12-3 or TRBV12-4 and TRBJ2-2; 12 bases line up with TRBD1. The J segment lost 4 bases and the V segment lost 6 bases, leaving 6 bases of the junction unmatched. The CDR3 spans 16 residues. CDR3 sequence reads: CASSPGQGAITGELFF. CDR3 DNA sequence: TGTGCCAGCAGCCCGGGACAGGGGGCTATCACCGGGGAGCTGTTTTTT.

This clonotype occurred a few times. V is TRBV7-2 and J is TRBJ1-3; D not certain. Germline assignment: CDR1 SGHTA and CDR2 FQGNSA. Trimming left V 5 bases short and J 0 bases short, with 11 bases between. CDR3 length: 15 residues. The chain's CDR3 is CASSLRDGSGNTIYF. DNA of the CDR3: TGTGCCAGCAGCCTACGCGACGGCTCTGGAAACACCATATATTTT.

V is TRBV6-5 and J is TRBJ2-5; D not certain. The V end lost 5 bases, the J end lost 2 bases, and 9 bases lay between the germline ends. The CDR3 is made up of 13 amino acids. CDR1 is MNHEY, CDR2 SVGAGI, per germline. CDR3 nucleotides: TGTGCCAGCAGTACGGAACAGCAAGAGACCCAGTACTTC. Its protein is CASSTEQQETQYF.

This clonotype has only a few counts. The rearrangement joins TRBV5-1 to TRBJ2-7; 7 positions agree with TRBD1. This CDR3 is 14 amino acids long. The V and J ends lost 4 bases and 5 bases, in that order; junction bases with no gene match: 9. Germline V gene data show CDR1 as SGHRS and CDR2 as YFSETQ. The CDR3 sequence is CASSKTDRDDEQYF. CDR3 nucleotide sequence: TGCGCCAGCAGCAAAACCGACAGGGACGACGAGCAGTACTTC.

The rearrangement links TRBV2 to TRBJ1-1, with D unresolved. Germline V gene lookup returns CDR1 SNHLY and CDR2 FYNNEI. There are 15 residues in the CDR3. Deletions cut 4 bases from V and 3 bases from J, with 15 bases between. The CDR3 DNA reads TGTGCCAGCAGTGCATCAATGGTTCGGGACACTGAAGCTTTCTTT. It encodes CASSASMVRDTEAFF.

This clonotype was counted a few times. One junction end does not reproduce the germline sequence, and a read error may be involved. This chain uses TRBV6-1 with TRBJ2-1; 10 positions agree with TRBD2. This CDR3 contains 15 residues. Germline V gives CDR1 MNHNS, CDR2 SASEGT. The CDR3 sequence is CASREAGGSYNEQFF. The CDR3 DNA follows: TGTGCCAGCAGGGAAGCGGGGGGGTCCTACAATGAGCAGTTCTTC.

This clonotype was seen more than once but under ten times. The chain recombines TRBV12-3 or TRBV12-4 with TRBJ2-7, with 9 bases that match TRBD1. The CDR3 loop spans 17 amino acids. Germline trimming cut 4 bases from V and 6 bases from J; bases unmatched to any gene: 16. The CDR3 DNA is TGTGCCAGCAGTTCCCAGGGTGGGGGACAGGGCCTCCCCGAGCAGTACTTC. Translating gives CASSSQGGGQGLPEQYF.

In this sample, this clonotype turned up a few times. The V call is TRBV11-2, the J call TRBJ1-4; D perhaps matches TRBD1 (5 bases). The ends were cut back, 0 bases at V and 4 bases at J, with 9 bases in the middle. The CDR3 is 15 amino acids. CDR1 and CDR2 from the germline V gene are SGHAT and FQNNGV. CDR3 in DNA: TGTGCCAGCAGCTTAGATGGGGGTCTTAATGAAAAACTGTTTTTT. It yields the protein CASSLDGGLNEKLFF.

The chain carries TRBV5-1 and TRBJ1-2, with D perhaps matching TRBD1 (6 bases). The germline gives CDR1 SGHRS, CDR2 YFSETQ. Deletions cut 5 bases from V and 7 bases from J, with 18 bases between. The CDR3 has 14 residues. CDR3 amino acids: CASRFEGGFAGYTF. CDR3 nucleotides: TGCGCCAGCAGATTCGAGGGGGGCTTCGCTGGCTACACCTTC. Full variable domain (remainder filled in from reference TRBV5-1 and TRBJ1-2): KAGVTQTPRYLIKTRGQQVTLSCSPISGHRSVSWYQQTPGQGLQFLFEYFSETQRNKGNFPGRFSGRQFSNSRSEMNVSTLELGDSALYLCASRFEGGFAGYTFGSGTRLTVV.

In its sample, this clonotype was seen many times. The chain combines TRBV7-2 with TRBJ1-4; D is uncertain. The CDR3 runs to 15 residues. Germline CDR1 and CDR2: SGHTA and FQGNSA. Trimming cost V 0 bases and J 4 bases, with 9 bases left between them. The CDR3 loop reads CASSLARAYNEKLFF. CDR3 DNA: TGTGCCAGCAGCTTAGCGCGGGCCTATAATGAAAAACTGTTTTTT.

The rearrangement joins TRBV5-6 to TRBJ2-3, with 14 bases matching TRBD2. Unmatched junction bases numbered 3, after V lost 1 base and J lost 5 bases. This CDR3 has 16 amino acids. CDR1 and CDR2 (germline): SGHDT, YYEEEE. The CDR3 reads CASSLLTSGRVDTQYF. Written as DNA, the CDR3 is TGTGCCAGCAGCTTGTTGACTAGCGGGAGGGTAGATACGCAGTATTTT.

The table lists this clonotype with many counts. This chain joins TRBV6-6 and TRBJ2-7, with TRBD1 matching over 7 bases. J gave up 1 base and V 4 bases, and 10 bases lay outside the gene matches. Germline-derived CDR1 and CDR2 are MNHNY and SVGAGI (reference sequence). This CDR3 region has 16 residues. The CDR3 region is CASSSRQGLISYEQYF. CDR3 DNA: TGTGCCAGCAGTTCCCGACAGGGCCTAATATCCTACGAGCAGTACTTC.

The chain links TRBV29-1 to TRBJ2-3, with D tentatively TRBD2 (5 bases). Germline loops: CDR1 SQVTM, CDR2 ANQGSEA. The CDR3 length is 14 residues. V lost 1 base and J 5 bases, leaving 13 bases between the germline ends. The chain's CDR3 is CSVEGRGMVDTQYF. The CDR3 DNA is TGCAGCGTTGAAGGACGGGGTATGGTAGATACGCAGTATTTT.

This clonotype was found a few times. The CDR3 DNA reads as TGTGCCACCAGCAGGTCTCTAGGGGACCAAGAGACCCAGTACTTC. The encoded protein is CATSRSLGDQETQYF. J is TRBJ2-5 and V is TRBV15, with D tentatively TRBD1 (5 bases). The CDR3 extends over 15 amino acids. CDR1 LNHNV and CDR2 YYDKDF come from the germline V gene (reference sequence). V was trimmed by 3 bases and J by 0 bases, leaving 11 bases between them.